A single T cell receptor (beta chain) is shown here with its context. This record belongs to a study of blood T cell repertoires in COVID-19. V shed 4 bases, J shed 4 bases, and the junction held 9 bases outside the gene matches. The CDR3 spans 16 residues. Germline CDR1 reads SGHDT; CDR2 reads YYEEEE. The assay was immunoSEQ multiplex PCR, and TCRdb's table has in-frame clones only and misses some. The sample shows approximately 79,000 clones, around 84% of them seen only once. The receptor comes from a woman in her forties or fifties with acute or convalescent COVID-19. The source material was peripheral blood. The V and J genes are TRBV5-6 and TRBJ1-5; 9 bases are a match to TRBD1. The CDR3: CASSPSGGQGNQPQHF. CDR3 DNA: TGTGCCAGCAGCCCATCCGGGGGACAGGGTAATCAGCCCCAGCATTTT. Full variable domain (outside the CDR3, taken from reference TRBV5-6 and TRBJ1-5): DAGVTQSPTHLIKTRGQQVTLRCSPKSGHDTVSWYQQALGQGPQFIFQYYEEEERQRGNFPDRFSGHQFPNYSSELNVNALLLGDSALYLCASSPSGGQGNQPQHFGDGTRLSIL.